The next 17 T cell receptor beta chains were all read from a single sample in a study of blood T cell repertoires in COVID-19. The data were produced by immunoSEQ multiplex PCR, yet TCRdb's version contains in-frame clones alone and is incomplete. The table includes tens of thousands of clones, 75% to 90% detected once. Input material: peripheral blood. The receptors were sampled from a man aged 30 to 45 with COVID-19, enrolled during active disease.

This clone was counted between two and nine times. The chain carries TRBV19 and TRBJ2-7, with D perhaps matching TRBD1 (5 bases). V lost 2 bases to trimming and J lost 0 bases, with 11 bases between them. The CDR3 extends over 15 amino acids. The germline V gene has CDR1 LNHDA and CDR2 SQIVND (reference sequence). The CDR3 DNA sequence: TGTGCCAGTAGTATACAGGGATGGAGCTCCTACGAGCAGTACTTC. Protein product: CASSIQGWSSYEQYF.

The V gene is TRBV6-1, the J gene TRBJ2-7; unclear D gene. The CDR3 contains 15 residues. With 3 bases removed from V and 4 bases from J, the gap between germline ends came to 16 bases. In germline, CDR1 is MNHNS, CDR2 SASEGT. The CDR3 region is CASSEVRINRYEQYF. The CDR3 DNA reads as TGTGCCAGCAGTGAGGTGAGAATTAACCGATACGAGCAGTACTTC.

The rearrangement joins TRBV27 to TRBJ2-3; no clear D. The CDR3 spans 15 residues. V dropped 0 bases and J dropped 2 bases, with 9 bases sitting between them. Per germline, CDR1 MNHEY and CDR2 SMNVEV (reference sequence). The CDR3 region is CASSLSLLATDTQYF. The CDR3 DNA reads as TGTGCCAGCAGTTTATCACTACTCGCCACAGATACGCAGTATTTT.

The V gene is TRBV7-9, the J gene TRBJ1-2, with 10 nucleotides matching TRBD1. This CDR3 contains 14 residues. After removal of 5 bases from V and 7 bases from J, the junction contained 7 bases not matched to a gene. Germline CDR1 and CDR2: SEHNR and FQNEAQ (reference sequence). CDR3 residues: CASSRRTGGGGYTF. The CDR3 DNA follows: TGTGCCAGCAGCAGGCGGACAGGGGGAGGTGGCTACACCTTC.

V gene TRBV29-1 combines with J gene TRBJ2-1; D possibly corresponds to TRBD1 (6 bases). Germline V gene data show CDR1 as SQVTM and CDR2 as ANQGSEA. V was trimmed by 5 bases and J by 0 bases, leaving 11 bases between them. The CDR3 extends over 14 amino acids. Written as DNA, the CDR3 is TGCAGCGTTCCCAGGGGAAGCTCCTACAATGAGCAGTTCTTC. It codes for CSVPRGSSYNEQFF.

The genes are TRBV6-5 and TRBJ1-5; 9 nucleotides line up with TRBD1. Germline CDR1 reads MNHEY; CDR2 reads SVGAGI. After removal of 5 bases from V and 3 bases from J, the junction contained 5 bases not matched to a gene. The CDR3 extends over 15 amino acids. CDR3 bases: TGTGCCAGCAGTAAGGGGACAGGGCCCAATCAGCCCCAGCATTTT. It encodes CASSKGTGPNQPQHF.

The chain combines TRBV4-1 with TRBJ2-7; TRBD1 aligns across 9 bases. Germline lookup yields CDR1 MGHRA and CDR2 YSYEKL. CDR3 length: 16 amino acids. After removal of 0 bases from V and 4 bases from J, the junction contained 7 bases not matched to a gene. CDR3 bases: TGCGCCAGCAGCCAAGATTCCCTGGGACAGGGTTACGAGCAGTACTTC. Protein product: CASSQDSLGQGYEQYF.

This clone was seen a few times. This chain uses TRBV24-1 with TRBJ1-2; a weak D match, TRBD1 (6 bases). This CDR3 has 14 residues. V lost 4 bases to trimming and J lost 8 bases, with 16 bases between them. The germline V gene has CDR1 KGHDR and CDR2 SFDVKD. CDR3 in amino acids: CATSDPGTNLGYTF. The DNA of the CDR3 is TGTGCCACCAGTGACCCCGGGACAAATTTAGGCTACACCTTC.

The chain couples TRBV29-1 to TRBJ2-3; 7 positions agree with TRBD2. Germline V gene data show CDR1 as SQVTM and CDR2 as ANQGSEA. The CDR3 covers 14 residues. J lost 0 bases, V lost 8 bases, and 8 bases had no gene match. CDR3 amino acids: CSSREDLSTDTQYF. The CDR3 region has the DNA TGCAGCTCTCGGGAGGATCTTAGCACAGATACGCAGTATTTT.

This rearrangement joins TRBV4-3 to TRBJ2-1, with D uncertain. Per the germline V gene, CDR1 is LGHNA and CDR2 is YSLEER. Trimming stripped 0 bases from V and 9 bases from J, with 6 bases between. The CDR3 is made up of 12 amino acids. CDR3 protein: CASSQEIGEQFF. CDR3 DNA sequence: TGCGCCAGCAGCCAAGAGATCGGTGAGCAGTTCTTC.

The CDR3 DNA reads as TGTGCCAGCAGTGAACCGGGACAGAAGGCCCACGAGCAGTACTTC. This sequence encodes CASSEPGQKAHEQYF. The chain links TRBV6-1 to TRBJ2-7; 7 bases agree with TRBD1. In germline, CDR1 is MNHNS, CDR2 SASEGT. The CDR3 consists of 15 residues. J gave up 5 bases and V 2 bases, and 9 bases lay outside the gene matches.

This rearrangement joins TRBV11-3 to TRBJ2-2; TRBD2 matches 9 bases. V gave up 3 bases and J gave up 0 bases; unmatched junction bases: 5. This CDR3 has 17 amino acids. CDR1 SGHNT and CDR2 YENEEA come from the germline V gene. This CDR3 reads CASSFRRLAANTGELFF. The CDR3 coding sequence is TGTGCCAGCAGCTTCCGAAGACTAGCGGCGAACACCGGGGAGCTGTTTTTT.

This sequence joins TRBV24-1 and TRBJ2-6; 12 positions agree with TRBD1. The CDR3 is made up of 19 amino acids. In germline, CDR1 is KGHDR, CDR2 SFDVKD. V lost 3 bases, J lost 2 bases, and 7 bases stayed unmatched. CDR3 loop: CATSDQPGQGAPGANVLTF. For the CDR3, the DNA is TGTGCCACCAGTGATCAACCGGGACAGGGGGCGCCTGGGGCCAACGTCCTGACTTTC.

Worth noting for this clone: The same CDR3 also results from other DNA sequences found in this sample. CDR3 nucleotides: TGTGCCAGCAGCCACTACTACGAGCAGTACTTC. It codes for CASSHYYEQYF. The chain is built from TRBV3-1 (or the pseudogene TRBV3-2) and TRBJ2-7, with unresolved D. The CDR3 is 11 residues long. The germline gives CDR1 LGHDT, CDR2 YNNKEL (reference sequence). Trimming pared 3 bases from V and 3 bases from J, leaving 3 bases between.

This clone was picked up a small number of times. The chain carries TRBV29-1 and TRBJ1-2, with a tentative D call TRBD1 (5 bases). The CDR3 is 14 amino acids. The V and J ends lost 3 bases and 2 bases respectively, with 13 bases between them. Germline CDR1 and CDR2: SQVTM and ANQGSEA. CDR3 residues: CSVDADSYNYGYTF. Written as DNA, the CDR3 is TGCAGCGTTGACGCCGACAGCTACAACTATGGCTACACCTTC.

This chain uses TRBV25-1 with TRBJ1-4, with D hard to call. V was clipped by 3 bases and J by 7 bases, with 12 bases between them. The CDR3 has 14 amino acids. Germline V CDR1 and CDR2: MGHDK, SYGVNS. The CDR3 nucleotides are TGTGCCAGCAGTGATCCACGGGGAGTTGAAAAACTGTTTTTT. Amino acid sequence: CASSDPRGVEKLFF.

This chain links TRBV27 with TRBJ1-4; D is possibly TRBD1 (5 bases). CDR1 is MNHEY and CDR2 is SMNVEV in the germline V gene (reference sequence). V gave up 2 bases and J gave up 3 bases, with 10 bases separating them. The CDR3 loop spans 15 amino acids. CDR3 nucleotide sequence: TGTGCCAGCAGTTTAAGTACAGGTTCTAATGAAAAACTGTTTTTT. Translated: CASSLSTGSNEKLFF.